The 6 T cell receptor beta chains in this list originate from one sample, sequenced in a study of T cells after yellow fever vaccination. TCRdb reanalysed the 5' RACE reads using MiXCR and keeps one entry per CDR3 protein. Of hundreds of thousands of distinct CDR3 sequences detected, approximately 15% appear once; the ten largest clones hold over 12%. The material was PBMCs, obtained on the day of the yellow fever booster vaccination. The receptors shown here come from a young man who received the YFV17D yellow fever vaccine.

The chain's CDR3 is CSARARLAGEGRSQETQYF. CDR3 in DNA: TGCAGTGCTAGGGCACGACTAGCGGGAGAGGGGCGCTCCCAAGAGACCCAGTACTTC. The chain joins TRBV20-1 to TRBJ2-5, with 12 bases lining up with TRBD2. CDR1 is DFQATT and CDR2 is SNEGSKA in the germline V gene (reference sequence). J was trimmed by 1 base and V by 3 bases; bases with no gene match: 15. There are 19 residues in the CDR3.

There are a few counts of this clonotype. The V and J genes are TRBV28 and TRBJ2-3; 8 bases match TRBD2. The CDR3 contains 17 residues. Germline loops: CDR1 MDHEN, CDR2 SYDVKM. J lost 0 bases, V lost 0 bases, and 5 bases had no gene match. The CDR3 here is CASSLWGLGSSTDTQYF. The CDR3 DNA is TGTGCCAGCAGTTTATGGGGACTAGGGAGTAGCACAGATACGCAGTATTTT.

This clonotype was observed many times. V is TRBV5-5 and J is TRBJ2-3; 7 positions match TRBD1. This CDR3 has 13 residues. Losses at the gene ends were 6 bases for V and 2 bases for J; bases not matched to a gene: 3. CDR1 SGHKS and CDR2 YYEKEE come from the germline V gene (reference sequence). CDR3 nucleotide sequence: TGTGCCAGCACCGGGACAGTCACAGATACGCAGTATTTT. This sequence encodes CASTGTVTDTQYF.

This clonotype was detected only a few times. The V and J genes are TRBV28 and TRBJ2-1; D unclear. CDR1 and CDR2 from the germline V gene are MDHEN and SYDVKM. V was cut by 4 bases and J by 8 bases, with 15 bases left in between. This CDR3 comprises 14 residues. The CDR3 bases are TGTGCCAGCAGTTCAGGAACCATCCCCCATGAGCAGTTCTTC. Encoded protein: CASSSGTIPHEQFF.

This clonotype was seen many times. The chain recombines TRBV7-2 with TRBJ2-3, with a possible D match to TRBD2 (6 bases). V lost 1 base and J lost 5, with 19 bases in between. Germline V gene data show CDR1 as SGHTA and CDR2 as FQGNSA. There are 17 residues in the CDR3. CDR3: CASSLVSIVWGEDTQYF. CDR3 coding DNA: TGTGCCAGCAGCTTAGTGTCTATAGTTTGGGGGGAAGATACGCAGTATTTT.

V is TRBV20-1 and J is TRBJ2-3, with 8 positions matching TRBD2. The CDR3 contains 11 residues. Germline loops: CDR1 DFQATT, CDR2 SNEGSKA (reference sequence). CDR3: CRLAGTDTQYF. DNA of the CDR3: TGCAGGTTAGCGGGAACAGATACGCAGTATTTT.